This TCR beta chain was found in a study of T cells in localized non-small cell lung cancer. The germline gives CDR1 LNHDA, CDR2 SQIVND (reference sequence). The CDR3 contains 14 residues. Study results and limitations: Adjacent lung had a median about 57 of the 100 largest tumor clones. Uninvolved adjacent lung showed peak T cell clonality, exceeding tumor.

A word on this clone: Its cognate antigen is unknown. At one end, the junction sequence differs from germline, possibly due to a read error.

Profiling relied on immunoSEQ multiplex PCR, and the TCRdb table lists in-frame clones only, not all of them. This repertoire shows 20,000 to 30,000 clones, roughly nine tenths found once; its top ten account for 25% to 35%. The V and J genes are TRBV19 and TRBJ2-2; D assignment may be TRBD1 or TRBD2 (6 bases each). The clonotype originates from a male donor at least 60 years old with stage I squamous cell lung carcinoma. This specimen was peripheral blood, taken before any cancer treatment. The CDR3 loop is CASTRGANTGGLFF. CDR3 coding DNA: TGTGCCAGTACCAGGGGCGCGAACACCGGGGGGCTGTTTTTT.